Below are 8 T cell receptor beta chains sequenced from a single sample in a study of Ad26.COV2.S vaccination and SARS-CoV-2 variants. Produced via immunoSEQ multiplex PCR; TCRdb's table is partial and in-frame only. Among about 350,000 clones listed, roughly 90% were seen once. Treatment denoted: about 20 received Ad26.COV2.S at low or high dose, single or two shots; roughly five received placebo; per-sample allocation not given. Samples analyzed were those drawn on day 63 after the first vaccine or placebo injection. This specimen was peripheral blood, taken in a trial of Ad26.COV2.S vaccine versus placebo. Receptors were obtained from a person between 18 and 65 years old who received the Ad26.COV2.S COVID-19 vaccine or a placebo.

This rearrangement joins TRBV5-1 to TRBJ2-5, with D tentatively TRBD2 (5 bases). CDR1 and CDR2 (germline): SGHRS, YFSETQ. Trimming took 4 bases from V and 5 from J, leaving 15 bases between them. The CDR3 sequence is 14 residues long. The CDR3 here is CASSGSFGRETQYF. CDR3 nucleotides: TGCGCCAGCAGCGGGAGTTTTGGAAGGGAGACCCAGTACTTC.

This chain uses TRBV11-2 with TRBJ1-5, with D unresolved. Between the trimmed V and J ends, which lost 1 base and 2 bases, there was a span of 9 bases. The CDR3 consists of 15 residues. Germline CDR1 and CDR2: SGHAT and FQNNGV. CDR3 in amino acids: CASSLAGNGNQPQHF. CDR3 DNA sequence: TGTGCCAGCAGCTTAGCCGGGAATGGCAATCAGCCCCAGCATTTT. Drawing the rest from reference TRBV11-2 and TRBJ1-5, the complete variable domain is EAGVAQSPRYKIIEKRQSVAFWCNPISGHATLYWYQQILGQGPKLLIQFQNNGVVDDSQLPKDRFSAERLKGVDSTLKIQPAKLEDSAVYLCASSLAGNGNQPQHFGDGTRLSIL.

This chain connects TRBV28 to TRBJ1-5; 10 bases align to TRBD1. The CDR3 has 14 amino acids. Germline lookup yields CDR1 MDHEN and CDR2 SYDVKM. V shed 5 bases, J shed 4 bases, and the junction held 2 bases outside the gene matches. In nucleotides, the CDR3 is TGTGCCAGCAGTCCGGACAGGGGGAATCAGCCCCAGCATTTT. It specifies CASSPDRGNQPQHF.

DNA for the CDR3: TGTGCCAGTAGTATTTCCAGGGATCGTAATCAGCCCCAGCATTTT. Translation: CASSISRDRNQPQHF. The gene calls are TRBV19 and TRBJ1-5; weak D call: TRBD1 (5 bases). The V gene's germline CDR1 is LNHDA and CDR2 SQIVND (reference sequence). CDR3 size: 15 residues. Trimming removed 3 bases at V and 4 bases at J, with 13 bases between.

This clone was counted between two and nine times. This rearrangement joins TRBV27 to TRBJ2-2; D call uncertain. Looked up from germline, CDR1 is MNHEY and CDR2 is SMNVEV (reference sequence). V lost 3 bases and J lost 6, with 14 bases in between. The CDR3 loop spans 15 amino acids. CDR3 coding DNA: TGTGCCAGCAGTTTGGGCCGGGTGGTGTCCGGGGAGCTGTTTTTT. Amino acid sequence: CASSLGRVVSGELFF.

The genes are TRBV5-1 and TRBJ2-5; the D is unclear. The CDR3 spans 12 residues. The V end lost 2 bases, the J end lost 10 bases, and 12 bases lay between the germline ends. Germline V gene data show CDR1 as SGHRS and CDR2 as YFSETQ. The CDR3 DNA is TGCGCCAGCAGCTTTGATAGGGAACTCCAGTACTTC. Its protein is CASSFDRELQYF.

This rearrangement joins TRBV27 to TRBJ2-7; TRBD2 matches 7 bases. Germline V gives CDR1 MNHEY, CDR2 SMNVEV (reference sequence). This CDR3 contains 16 residues. J was trimmed by 5 bases and V by 6 bases; bases with no gene match: 16. The CDR3 bases are TGTGCCAGCAGCCGGAACTCAGGGAGGGCGCGGGACGAGCAGTACTTC. As protein: CASSRNSGRARDEQYF.

The V and J genes are TRBV7-2 and TRBJ1-1; TRBD1 is a possible D gene (5 bases). Germline V lookup: CDR1 SGHTA, CDR2 FQGNSA. The CDR3 spans 18 residues. Trimming pared 1 base from V and 0 bases from J, leaving 18 bases between. CDR3 loop: CASSLVMGTGLVNTEAFF. The CDR3 nucleotides are TGTGCCAGCAGCTTAGTAATGGGGACGGGACTTGTGAACACTGAAGCTTTCTTT.